This T cell receptor (beta chain) was retrieved from a study of blood T cells in healthy people across ages. Study outcomes and limitations: The study found TCR beta diversity correlated strongly with naive T cell percentage. When set beside aged donors, long-lived donors presented more naive CD4+ cells and higher diversity.

The CDR3 contains 17 residues. With 5 bases clipped from V and 0 bases from J, the junction kept 10 bases outside the gene matches. The authors ran a second PCR of 7 to 11 cycles using a sample-barcoded 5' primer and a J-beta primer mix. Every molecule of cDNA carried a tag from a template-switch adaptor with 12 random nucleotides. CDR3-containing paired-end reads numbered at least 3 million in each sample. TCRdb independently ran MiXCR on the 5' RACE reads; one entry per CDR3 protein. The repertoire holds 950,000 to 1,200,000 distinct CDR3 sequences, approximately 38% seen once, with about an eighth in the top ten. Worth noting for this clonotype: As yet, its antigen is unknown.

The chain recombines TRBV12-3 or TRBV12-4 with TRBJ1-3; 7 bases match TRBD1. The receptor was isolated from a young man in good health. Sequenced material: blood. The CDR3 nucleotides are TGTGCCAGCAGTCCTCGGGCCACAGGGGACTCTGGAAACACCATATATTTT. It is translated as CASSPRATGDSGNTIYF.